This TCR beta chain was documented in a study of PD-1 blockade in classical Hodgkin lymphoma. CDR3 size: 15 residues. The germline gives CDR1 SGHVS, CDR2 FNYEAQ. Trimming took 6 bases from V and 2 from J; bases not matched to a gene: 5. Generated by immunoSEQ multiplex PCR, the TCRdb table keeps only in-frame clones and is missing some. Of 90,000 to 100,000 clones in the sample, about 91% are singletons; the top ten hold around a tenth. No patient escaped relapse after autologous stem cell transplantation, and brentuximab vedotin exposure varied. Best responses were complete response, partial response or progressive disease. Whole-study findings and limits: There was a significant rise in CD4+ TCR diversity by C4D1, with no such rise for CD8+. Complete responders had baseline diversity similar to newly diagnosed patients.

In the case of this clone: The antigen remains undetermined.

The source was peripheral blood mononuclear cells (PBMCs), collected before the second cycle of nivolumab. The TCR originated in a human donor with classical Hodgkin lymphoma. The V gene is TRBV7-6, the J gene TRBJ2-2; the match to TRBD2 covers 8 bases. CDR3 region: CASRLLAGNTGELFF. CDR3 sequence (DNA): TGTGCCAGCAGACTTCTAGCGGGCAACACCGGGGAGCTGTTTTTT.